The 10 T cell receptor beta chains listed next were all sequenced from one sample in a study of regulatory T cells in long-lasting Graves disease (dated by TCRdb to the early 2020s). The time point label on this specimen signifies: persistent/refractory GD, antithyroid drugs over 5 years with positive TRAb. For both TCR sequencing and RNA sequencing, RNA was extracted from PBMCs using TRIzol. Library construction relied on multiplex PCR. Sequencing took place on an Illumina HiSeq 4000. To build TCR beta libraries, CDR3 regions were amplified by Arm-PCR using iRepertoire HTBI primers. Clones were called with MiXCR by TCRdb after fastp trimmed the public reads at Q25, and only in-frame beta chains were retained. Every CDR3 protein is listed once, alongside the most common genes and DNA of its rows. For this sample the table gives more than 300,000 distinct CDR3 sequences, of which about 20% were detected only once. Clones ranked in the top ten supply roughly 29% of the sample.

This sample comprised peripheral blood mononuclear cells (PBMCs), obtained when the disease was refractory, from a patient treated with antithyroid drugs. Receptors were obtained from a female donor with Graves disease.

This chain connects TRBV4-1 to TRBJ1-1; D remains ambiguous. The CDR3 contains 18 residues. Germline V gives CDR1 MGHRA, CDR2 YSYEKL. The V end was cut by 6 bases, the J end by 0 bases, with 23 bases between. CDR3 region: CASRDTNLFLGVNTEAFF. DNA of the CDR3: TGCGCCAGCAGGGATACCAACCTTTTTCTGGGTGTGAACACTGAAGCTTTCTTT.

This clonotype was seen at least ten times. The rearrangement links TRBV12-3 or TRBV12-4 to TRBJ2-7, with D perhaps TRBD2 (6 bases). The V end lost 7 bases, the J end lost 0 bases, and 13 bases lay between the germline ends. The CDR3 totals 14 residues. CDR3 bases: TGTGCCAGCACCCGACTAGGTTCCTCCTACGAGCAGTACTTC. The encoded protein is CASTRLGSSYEQYF.

As regards this clonotype: A much larger clone lies a single base off, so this may be a read error. The chain uses TRBV6-4 and TRBJ2-7; weak D call: TRBD1 (5 bases). Germline lookup yields CDR1 MRHNA and CDR2 SNTAGT. This CDR3 has 17 amino acids. The CDR3 spells CASSYSNRRQRAYEQYF. The CDR3 DNA is TGTGCCAGCAGTTACTCGAACCGACGACAGAGAGCCTACGAGCAGTACTTC.

This clonotype was observed many times. The V call is TRBV5-1, the J call TRBJ1-6, with D perhaps matching TRBD1 (6 bases). Trimming pared 4 bases from V and 8 bases from J, leaving 13 bases between. This CDR3 has 14 residues. Germline V CDR1 and CDR2: SGHRS, YFSETQ. CDR3 DNA: TGCGCCAGCAGCATACAGGGCCTTTATTCACCCCTCCACTTT. It is translated as CASSIQGLYSPLHF.

This clonotype was found many times. This rearrangement joins TRBV12-3 or TRBV12-4 to TRBJ2-6; possibly TRBD1 for D (5 bases). The CDR3 is 15 residues long. Trimming left V 5 bases short and J 3 bases short, with 11 bases between. DNA for the CDR3: TGTGCCAGCAGTCAGGGTGAATTTGGGGCCAACGTCCTGACTTTC. Protein product: CASSQGEFGANVLTF.

This clonotype was seen more than once but under ten times. This rearrangement joins TRBV12-3 or TRBV12-4 to TRBJ1-5; a possible D gene is TRBD1 (6 bases). This CDR3 comprises 14 residues. V shed 5 bases and J shed 6 bases, with 14 bases lying between them. The CDR3 reads CASSLQGMVQPQHF. The CDR3 nucleotides read TGTGCCAGCAGTCTACAGGGAATGGTTCAGCCCCAGCATTTT.

On this clonotype itself: This could be a read error, since a much larger clone is one nucleotide away. The chain combines TRBV27 with TRBJ2-5; TRBD1 is a possible D gene (5 bases). Looked up from germline, CDR1 is MNHEY and CDR2 is SMNVEV (reference sequence). There are 13 residues in the CDR3. V lost 4 bases, J lost 11 bases, and 17 bases lay in between. The CDR3 DNA reads TGTGCCAGCAGTTCAGGGCAGCCCCTACGGCAGTACTTC. It encodes CASSSGQPLRQYF.

Only a few counts were recorded for this clonotype. The V call is TRBV18, the J call TRBJ1-5; the D is unclear. The CDR3 spans 13 residues. From germline, CDR1 is KGHSH and CDR2 LQKENI. Trimming cost V 3 bases and J 3 bases, with 6 bases left between them. The CDR3 is CASSPNHNQPQHF. CDR3 coding DNA: TGTGCCAGCTCACCGAACCACAATCAGCCCCAGCATTTT.

This clonotype was detected only a few times. The genes are TRBV20-1 and TRBJ2-7; TRBD2 agrees at 7 bases. Germline CDR1 reads DFQATT; CDR2 reads SNEGSKA (reference sequence). The CDR3 contains 14 residues. V lost 0 bases and J lost 6; bases outside the gene matches: 8. The CDR3 region has the DNA TGCAGTGCTAGAGACCGAACTTTAGCGGGCGAGCAGTACTTC. Translated: CSARDRTLAGEQYF.

This clonotype occurred a few times. The rearrangement uses TRBV5-5 and TRBJ2-2; possible D gene TRBD1, 6 bases. The germline V and J ends were trimmed by 4 bases and 6 bases, with 19 bases remaining between them. The CDR3 consists of 16 residues. Germline V gene data show CDR1 as SGHKS and CDR2 as YYEKEE (reference sequence). DNA of the CDR3: TGTGCCAGCAGCCAAGATCTCGGGACAAACTCCGGGGAGCTGTTTTTT. Translated, it gives CASSQDLGTNSGELFF. Using reference TRBV5-5 and TRBJ2-2 for the parts outside the CDR3, the full variable domain is DAGVTQSPTHLIKTRGQQVTLRCSPISGHKSVSWYQQVLGQGPQFIFQYYEKEERGRGNFPDRFSARQFPNYSSELNVNALLLGDSALYLCASSQDLGTNSGELFFGEGSRLTVL.